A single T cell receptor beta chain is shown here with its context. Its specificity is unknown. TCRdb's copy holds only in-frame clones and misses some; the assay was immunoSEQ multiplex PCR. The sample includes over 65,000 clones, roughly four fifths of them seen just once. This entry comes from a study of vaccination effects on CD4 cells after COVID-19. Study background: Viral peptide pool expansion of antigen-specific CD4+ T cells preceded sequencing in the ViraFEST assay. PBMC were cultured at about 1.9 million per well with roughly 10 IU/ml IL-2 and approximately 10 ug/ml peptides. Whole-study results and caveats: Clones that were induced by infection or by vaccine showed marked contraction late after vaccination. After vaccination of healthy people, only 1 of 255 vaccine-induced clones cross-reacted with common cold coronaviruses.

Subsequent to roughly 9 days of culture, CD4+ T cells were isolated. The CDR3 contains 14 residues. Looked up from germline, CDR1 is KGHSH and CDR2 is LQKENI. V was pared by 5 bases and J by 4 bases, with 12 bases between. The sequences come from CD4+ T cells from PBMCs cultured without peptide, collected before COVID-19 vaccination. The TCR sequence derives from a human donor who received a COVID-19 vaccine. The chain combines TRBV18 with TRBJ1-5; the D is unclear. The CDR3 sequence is CASSSQGQNQPQHF. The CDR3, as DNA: TGTGCCAGCTCATCACAAGGGCAGAATCAGCCCCAGCATTTT.